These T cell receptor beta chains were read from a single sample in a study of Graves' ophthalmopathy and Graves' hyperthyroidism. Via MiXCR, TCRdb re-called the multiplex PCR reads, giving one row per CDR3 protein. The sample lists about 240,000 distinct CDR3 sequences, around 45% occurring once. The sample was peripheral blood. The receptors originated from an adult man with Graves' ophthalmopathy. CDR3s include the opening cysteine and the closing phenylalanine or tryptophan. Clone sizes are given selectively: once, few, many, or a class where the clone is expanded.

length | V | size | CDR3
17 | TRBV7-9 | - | CASSLQGGARSTGELFF
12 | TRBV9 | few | CASSVDRAGYTF
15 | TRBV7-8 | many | CASSLVIDSNQPQHF
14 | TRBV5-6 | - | CASSWMTSGYEQYF
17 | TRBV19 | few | CASSIVGQGDWGTEAFF
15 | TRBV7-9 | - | CASSPGLAEFHEQYF
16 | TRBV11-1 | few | CASSPPWTGSQETQYF
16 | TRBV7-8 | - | CASSFYSASGTYEQYF
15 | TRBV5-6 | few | CASSLSGGGDQPQHF
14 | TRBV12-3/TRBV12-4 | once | CASSFRPIQETQYF
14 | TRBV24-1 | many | CATSDNTANSPLHF
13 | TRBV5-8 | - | CASSLTYQETQYF
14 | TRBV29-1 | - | CSVALNSNQETQYF
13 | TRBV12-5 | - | CASGWDSGETQYF
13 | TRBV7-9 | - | CASSLRGQYGYTF
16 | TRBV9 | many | CASSVASGRFNYGYTF
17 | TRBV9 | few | CASIYAVPGSYNSPLHF
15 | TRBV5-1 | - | CASSQGQFYNSPLHF
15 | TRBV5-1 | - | CASSFLQGLDTEAFF
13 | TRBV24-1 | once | CATMGQGGYGYTF
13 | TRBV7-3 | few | CASSPTGTETQYF
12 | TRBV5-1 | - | CASSLHEYGYTF
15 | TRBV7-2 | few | CASTDAGGRGETQYF
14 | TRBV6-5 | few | CASSYREADYGYTF
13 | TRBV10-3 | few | CAGGAGDGGELFF
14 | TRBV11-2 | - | CASSLYAGDYEQYF
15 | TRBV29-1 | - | CSVEEAVGQGDGYTF
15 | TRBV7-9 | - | CASSFGRTGTGELFF
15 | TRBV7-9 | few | CASSLVTGALTEAFF
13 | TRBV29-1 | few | CSLRDREDYEQYF
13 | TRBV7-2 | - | CASSLAPGSEAFF
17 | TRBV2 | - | CASSHDLGGVGNTEAFF
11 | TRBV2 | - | CASRVSYEQFF
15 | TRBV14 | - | CASSQVPGAQETQYF
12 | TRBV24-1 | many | CATSDLLGGAFF
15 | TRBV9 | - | CASSFGTGRDSPLHF
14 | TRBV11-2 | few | CASSPGSHQETQYF
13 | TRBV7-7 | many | CASSRGQGEGYTF
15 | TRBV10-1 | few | CASSHDRAGNQPQHF
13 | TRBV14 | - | CASSQHRNTEAFF
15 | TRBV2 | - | CVSSFSGTGRPEAFF
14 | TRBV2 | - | CASSGGTGRDEQYF
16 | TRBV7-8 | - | CASSFQQLAGRGEQYF
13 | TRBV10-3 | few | CAISDRGSGELFF
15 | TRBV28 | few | CASSLPGQGYQPQHF
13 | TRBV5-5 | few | CASSSGTTNEQYF
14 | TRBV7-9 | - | CASSLAGFGETQYF
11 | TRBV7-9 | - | CASSQTQGGTF
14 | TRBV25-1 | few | CASSPADGGTEAFF
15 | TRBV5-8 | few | CASSQGRLAEETQYF
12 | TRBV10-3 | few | CASSGTLYEQYF